This T cell receptor (beta chain) was sequenced in a study of T cell responses to AZD1222 COVID-19 vaccine (dated by TCRdb to the early 2020s). Background for the entire study: AZD1222 recipients whose second dose came at about 4 weeks and those whose second dose came at about 12 weeks were combined into one group, since spike-specific TCR depth and breadth did not differ between the two schedules. TCR sequencing covered some 240 trial participants: 200 to 220 given two doses of AZD1222 and 26 given two doses of MenACWY control vaccine. Trial participants were enrolled by age into 18-55, 56-69 and 70-plus year subgroups, with roughly 150, 30 and 60 TCR-sequenced participants respectively.

Read against the paper, the sample's time point label means: baseline before first vaccination. Vaccinee samples were obtained from the UK trials COV001 and COV002, which included a single-blind randomized controlled phase 2/3 trial of AZD1222 (ChAdOx1 nCoV-19) in healthy adults. Trial participant PBMC samples were collected at day 0 and day 28 after the second dose for TCRbeta chain sequencing. The CDR3 has 13 amino acids, counting the end cysteine and phenylalanine. Just CDR3 DNA is preserved here, 39 bases in frame from base 1. Relative to germline, V is missing 9 bases and J is missing 3 bases, with 4 bases of the junction outside any gene match. Based on the germline V gene, the CDR1 and CDR2 sequences are KGHDR and SFDVKD. To note about this clone: Its antigen is not yet known. No clone much larger than this one lies a single base away; base qualities are absent.

General conclusions and limits of the study: The 56-69-year group was small, and its depth increase did not reach significance, likely because of low power. Reportedly, close to half of the unique spike-specific TCRs recognized epitopes lying outside the regions that are mutated in the B.1.351 and B.1.1.7 variants. Spike-specific TCR breadth and depth rose significantly after two AZD1222 doses compared with day 0 and with MenACWY recipients. Conclusions about previously exposed vaccinees are limited, since just 5 or 6 AZD1222 recipients were seropositive for SARS-CoV-2 at baseline. Most participants were white British and females outnumbered males, and the authors suggested that clonal diversity may have been underestimated. CD4 TCRs associated with the vaccine covered the entire spike protein, and the dominant responses were in regions 160-218 and 743-854. Because no samples from the day 14 peak response were available, repertoires could be characterized only after the peak T cell response.

The CDR3 regions of human TCRbeta chains were analyzed by immunosequencing. Per the original workflow: Repertoire TCRs were checked for matches against a reference library of SARS-CoV-2-specific TCRs that had been generated using the MIRA antigen-specificity platform. Breadth was defined as the fraction of unique TCRs that were SARS-CoV-2-associated. Depth was defined as the fraction of total T cells that were SARS-CoV-2-associated. Each spike-specific TCR was assigned to its reactive spike region and to a CD4 or CD8 class using the MIRA data. Log10-transformed breadth and depth values were compared by one-way ANOVA with Sidak's multiple comparisons tests. As stored in TCRdb, this immuneACCESS dataset retains in-frame rearrangements with V and J assigned. A fraction of the clones does not appear; measured against another copy, unresolved V genes explain less than half of the discrepancy, and the remainder lacks a known reason. That table is the source of V, J and clone size, and D and trimming were worked out from the DNA. The table for this sample lists over 70,000 clones; around 90% of them were counted only once. In total, the top ten clones hold approximately 6.3% of the sample.

This material consisted of peripheral blood, taken on day 0 of AZD1222 vaccination. The source of this sequence is an adult in good health. Rearrangement joined TRBV24-1 to TRBJ2-7; TRBD2 matches 10 bases in the middle. The DNA sequence is TGTGCCACCGGCACTAGCGGGAACTACGAGCAGTACTTC. Its translation is CATGTSGNYEQYF.